A selection of T cell receptor beta chains follows, all from one sample in a study of shared clonotypes between healthy human individuals. Some clones are missing from TCRdb's copy, which holds only in-frame ones; the method was immunoSEQ multiplex PCR. The sample has hundreds of thousands of clones; 55% to 75% are singletons. What was sequenced was memory CD4+ T cells sorted from blood. All receptors derive from a woman in her twenties or thirties in good health. Each CDR3 is given with its conserved first and last residue. D genes are given only for firm matches. The size entry is marked missing in some rows and otherwise reads once, few, many or a size class.

>TRBJ2-7|16|TRBV2|.|TRBD2
CAITPKTSGISYEQYF
TGTGCCATAACACCTAAGACTAGCGGAATATCCTACGAGCAGTACTTC
>TRBJ1-2|15|TRBV14|.|TRBD1
CASSLPGTGLYGYTF
TGTGCCAGCAGCTTGCCCGGGACAGGGCTCTATGGCTACACCTTC
>TRBJ2-2|19|TRBV11-2|once|TRBD2
CASSLVTSGGATGVGELFF
TGTGCCAGCAGCTTAGTGACTAGCGGAGGAGCCACCGGGGTCGGGGAGCTGTTTTTT
>TRBJ2-5|15|TRBV5-4|.|TRBD2
CASSLAGAYQETQYF
TGTGCCAGCAGCTTAGCGGGGGCTTACCAAGAGACCCAGTACTTC
>TRBJ2-7|11|TRBV29-1|.|.
CSVSWDYEQYF
TGCAGCGTTAGTTGGGACTACGAGCAGTACTTC
>TRBJ2-7|11|TRBV28|few|.
CASSHSYEQYF
TGTGCCAGCAGTCACAGCTACGAGCAGTACTTC
>TRBJ2-1|10|TRBV7-2|.|.
CASSLRRQFF
TGTGCCAGCAGCTTACGGAGGCAGTTCTTC
>TRBJ2-2|17|TRBV5-5|.|TRBD2
CASSRGTSGANTGELFF
TGTGCCAGCAGCCGCGGGACTAGCGGAGCGAACACCGGGGAGCTGTTTTTT
>TRBJ1-1|15|TRBV6-1|few|TRBD1
CASSAWTGGNTEAFF
TGTGCCAGCAGTGCATGGACAGGGGGCAACACTGAAGCTTTCTTT
>TRBJ2-5|16|TRBV27|.|TRBD2
CASSLSASGSPKTQYF
TGTGCCAGCAGTTTATCTGCTAGCGGGAGTCCGAAGACCCAGTACTTC
>TRBJ2-7|13|TRBV7-2|few|.
CASSPTYIYEQYF
TGTGCCAGCAGCCCCACCTATATCTACGAGCAGTACTTC
>TRBJ2-2|13|TRBV7-7|.|TRBD2
CASSNGGNGELFF
TGTGCCAGCAGCAACGGGGGGAACGGGGAGCTGTTTTTT
>TRBJ2-5|14|TRBV29-1|.|TRBD1
CSVEKGTGVETQYF
TGCAGCGTTGAAAAAGGGACAGGGGTAGAGACCCAGTACTTC
>TRBJ2-3|14|TRBV30|.|.
CAWSLAEELDTQYF
TGTGCCTGGAGTTTAGCGGAAGAGCTAGATACGCAGTATTTT
>TRBJ1-2|15|TRBV5-1|.|.
CASRTHPQDIYGYTF
TGCGCCAGTCGAACCCACCCACAGGACATCTATGGCTACACCTTC
>TRBJ2-7|16|TRBV29-1|.|TRBD2
CSVKKGLAGIGYEQYF
TGCAGCGTGAAAAAGGGACTAGCGGGAATTGGCTACGAGCAGTACTTC
>TRBJ2-5|14|TRBV29-1|.|TRBD2
CSVTPGAGGETQYF
TGCAGCGTAACCCCGGGAGCGGGAGGAGAGACCCAGTACTTC
>TRBJ2-7|12|TRBV7-9|.|.
CASSLGQYEQYF
TGTGCCAGCAGCTTAGGCCAGTACGAGCAGTACTTC
>TRBJ2-7|14|TRBV5-1|few|.
CASSSTRGPYQQYF
TGCGCCAGCAGCTCGACCAGGGGACCCTACCAGCAGTACTTC
>TRBJ1-3|15|TRBV28|few|TRBD1
CASSSGQGDGNTIYF
TGTGCCAGCAGTTCCGGACAGGGGGATGGAAACACCATATATTTT
>TRBJ2-3|16|TRBV5-4|.|.
CASSRDGGGSTDTQYF
TGTGCCAGCAGCCGGGACGGGGGCGGGAGCACAGATACGCAGTATTTT
>TRBJ2-1|16|TRBV25-1|few|.
CASSSGGSGKGNEQFF
TGTGCCAGCAGCTCAGGGGGTAGCGGGAAGGGGAATGAGCAGTTCTTC
>TRBJ2-1|14|TRBV10-3|once|.
CAIQTRTGYNEQFF
TGTGCCATCCAAACCCGAACTGGCTACAATGAGCAGTTCTTC
>TRBJ1-4|16|TRBV2|.|.
CASSGTKTAVSEKLFF
TGTGCCAGCAGCGGAACCAAGACAGCGGTTAGTGAAAAACTGTTTTTT
>TRBJ2-4|14|TRBV27|.|TRBD2
CASSLSGSPDIQYF
TGTGCCAGCAGTTTAAGCGGGAGCCCCGACATTCAGTACTTC
>TRBJ1-1|15|TRBV28|.|.
CASSLPRGAITEAFF
TGTGCCAGCAGTTTACCCCGGGGGGCGATCACTGAAGCTTTCTTT
>TRBJ1-2|15|TRBV30|.|TRBD1
CASPDRGGINYGYTF
TGTGCCTCCCCGGACAGGGGCGGAATTAACTATGGCTACACCTTC
>TRBJ2-2|17|TRBV5-1|many|TRBD2
CASSSTSGAAGTGELFF
TGCGCCAGCAGCTCGACTAGCGGTGCGGCGGGCACCGGGGAGCTGTTTTTT
>TRBJ2-7|13|TRBV5-4|.|TRBD2
CASSAGTSYEQYF
TGTGCCAGCAGCGCCGGGACTAGCTACGAGCAGTACTTC
>TRBJ1-2|12|TRBV2|once|.
CASSDFNYGYTF
TGTGCCAGCAGCGATTTTAACTATGGCTACACCTTC
>TRBJ2-3|14|TRBV11-3|once|.
CASSHRGNTDTQYF
TGTGCCAGCAGCCACCGGGGTAACACAGATACGCAGTATTTT
>TRBJ1-2|13|TRBV11-2|.|.
CASSLVSGRNYTF
TGTGCCAGCAGCTTAGTTTCGGGACGGAACTACACCTTC
>TRBJ1-4|15|TRBV11-2|.|.
CASSLEAGPNEKLFF
TGTGCCAGCAGCTTAGAGGCCGGACCTAATGAAAAACTGTTTTTT
>TRBJ2-5|11|TRBV5-4|.|.
CASSLQETQYF
TGTGCCAGCAGCCTGCAAGAGACCCAGTACTTC
>TRBJ1-3|16|TRBV2|.|TRBD1
CASRYGQESSGNTIYF
TGTGCCAGCAGATATGGACAGGAGAGCTCTGGAAACACCATATATTTT
>TRBJ2-4|15|TRBV7-2|.|.
CASSSEPGGKNIQYF
TGTGCCAGCAGCTCCGAACCTGGGGGCAAAAACATTCAGTACTTC
>TRBJ2-7|15|TRBV6-5|.|.
CASRITSALPYEQYF
TGTGCCAGCAGGATCACTAGTGCCCTCCCCTACGAGCAGTACTTC
>TRBJ2-6|16|TRBV19|.|.
CATFDGALSGANVLTF
TGTGCCACCTTCGACGGCGCCCTCTCTGGGGCCAACGTCCTGACTTTC
>TRBJ2-7|13|TRBV7-9|once|.
CASSSQQVHEQYF
TGTGCCAGCAGCTCCCAACAGGTCCACGAGCAGTACTTC
>TRBJ2-7|15|TRBV5-4|.|TRBD2
CASSLGGTSVYEQYF
TGTGCCAGCAGCTTGGGAGGGACTAGCGTTTACGAGCAGTACTTC
>TRBJ1-1|14|TRBV5-4|.|.
CASSLWAANTEAFF
TGTGCCAGCAGCTTGTGGGCAGCCAACACTGAAGCTTTCTTT